Listed below are T cell receptor beta chains from one sample, sequenced in a study of T-cell reconstitution after alpha-beta-depleted transplantation in children. TCRdb re-called the PCR reads through MiXCR, storing one row per CDR3 protein. The table includes hundreds of thousands of distinct CDR3 sequences, more than 15% detected once. This material consisted of PBMCs, mostly from graft donor cells, taken 360 days after TCRalphabeta/CD19-depleted stem cell transplant. These TCRs come from a male patient aged 2 to 9 who had a stem cell transplant for acute lymphoblastic leukemia, so the T cells may come from the graft donor. The conserved cysteine and the conserved F or W are not part of the CDR3 here. Each record gives: V gene, J gene, CDR3 protein.

TRBV27	TRBJ2-7	ASSLPSYEQY
TRBV11-2	TRBJ2-7	ASSFPGQGVYEQY
TRBV28	TRBJ2-7	ASSLNGQGVSGSYEQY
TRBV10-3	TRBJ2-1	AISKMGQSSYNEQF
TRBV24-1	TRBJ2-6	ATSDTYGSPGANVLT
TRBV7-2	TRBJ1-1	ASRTGTDTEAF
TRBV2	TRBJ2-1	AGGGGAKWF
TRBV5-1	TRBJ2-3	ASSLEDRGGGGATDTQY
TRBV27	TRBJ2-1	ASSLEGYNEQF
TRBV20-1	TRBJ2-7	SATYVLGGAGNEQY
TRBV25-1	TRBJ2-1	ASTGTNPSYNEQF
TRBV20-1	TRBJ2-5	SARTTSSPETQY
TRBV7-6	TRBJ2-7	ASRAGDSYEQY
TRBV4-2	TRBJ2-5	ASSQGGEAPDSQETQY
TRBV12-3/TRBV12-4	TRBJ2-5	ASSFIGSGAQY
TRBV12-3/TRBV12-4	TRBJ2-2	ASSLSPGELF
TRBV4-3	TRBJ2-4	ASSQVGAKNIQY
TRBV6-2/TRBV6-3	TRBJ2-5	ASSYAGGRVETQY
TRBV6-5	TRBJ2-5	ASSYASLEYQETQY
TRBV18	TRBJ2-5	ASTRGGQQETQY
TRBV24-1	TRBJ1-5	ATNRVRQPQH
TRBV7-6	TRBJ2-1	ASSWDSPPYNEQF
TRBV2	TRBJ2-1	ASSENRGAIYNEQF
TRBV12-3/TRBV12-4	TRBJ2-2	ASSFWTANIGELF
TRBV12-3/TRBV12-4	TRBJ2-1	ASSTGTGPPWEF
TRBV20-1	TRBJ2-3	SARVRKRGGYTDTQY
TRBV11-2	TRBJ1-3	ASSLGLVSSGNTIY
TRBV27	TRBJ1-5	ASGSDRGSEQPQH
TRBV4-3	TRBJ2-2	ASSQDLTNTGELF
TRBV12-3/TRBV12-4	TRBJ1-4	ASSLKGREEKLF
TRBV6-4	TRBJ1-6	ASSDSPQGDSPLH
TRBV29-1	TRBJ1-2	SVEDLEPYGYT
TRBV15	TRBJ2-1	DVLGVF
TRBV6-5	TRBJ1-5	ASSYSQGMNQPQH
TRBV7-9	TRBJ2-7	ASSSTTSGNSYEQY
TRBV6-2/TRBV6-3	TRBJ2-1	ASSSHTGFSYNEQF
TRBV28	TRBJ1-4	ASRKIRDSPEKLF
TRBV12-3/TRBV12-4	TRBJ2-7	ASSRGRDPEGREQY
TRBV29-1	TRBJ2-5	SVAGLAGGPRETQY
TRBV5-5	TRBJ2-5	ASSLGPGQETQY
TRBV24-1	TRBJ2-7	ATSRTGVDYEQY
TRBV20-1	TRBJ2-2	SARKRRLPGAGELF
TRBV7-2	TRBJ2-1	ASSLGAVRAGAGEQF
TRBV5-1	TRBJ2-4	ASSPGGRLDKNIQY
TRBV12-3/TRBV12-4	TRBJ2-5	ATKESVQTQY
TRBV29-1	TRBJ2-3	SVGGRGPGDTQY
TRBV6-1	TRBJ2-5	ASSPTEQDFGTGEETQY
TRBV12-5	TRBJ1-1	ASGQGLNTEAF
TRBV5-6	TRBJ2-7	ASSLWEEWGEQY
TRBV20-1	TRBJ2-1	SADRDRGKTYNEQF
TRBV5-1	TRBJ2-1	ASSTLRGSYNEQF
TRBV5-1	TRBJ2-3	ASSLEGQGPDTQY
TRBV2	TRBJ2-3	ASSVQPGLGADTQY